The 8 T cell receptor beta chains presented below share a single source sample, sequenced in a study of cytomegalovirus exposure and HLA in healthy donors. PCR primers comprised 60 Vbeta and 13 Jbeta primers. Generated by immunoSEQ multiplex PCR, the TCRdb table keeps only in-frame clones and is missing some. The sample is made up of some 75,000 clones, and the top ten hold 4% to 5.5% of it. Sample: PBMCs. These receptors all stem from a man aged 40-49 years in good health and CMV-seronegative.

This chain links TRBV19 with TRBJ1-6; D remains ambiguous. V lost 7 bases and J 7 bases, leaving 11 bases between the germline ends. Per the germline V gene, CDR1 is LNHDA and CDR2 is SQIVND (reference sequence). CDR3 length equals 13 residues. This chain's CDR3 is CASNVRGNSPLHF. CDR3 DNA sequence: TGTGCCAGTAACGTGCGGGGAAATTCACCCCTCCACTTT.

The V call is TRBV6-6, the J call TRBJ1-1, with D hard to call. V gave up 6 bases and J gave up 0 bases, with 8 bases separating them. CDR1 is MNHNY and CDR2 is SVGAGI in the germline V gene (reference sequence). The CDR3 consists of 13 residues. CDR3 coding DNA: TGTGCCAGCAGGAAGGAGCTGAACACTGAAGCTTTCTTT. It specifies CASRKELNTEAFF.

The chain employs TRBV5-1 and TRBJ1-1; weak D call: TRBD1 (5 bases). Per germline, CDR1 SGHRS and CDR2 YFSETQ. V gave up 1 base and J gave up 2 bases, with 12 bases separating them. The CDR3 runs to 15 residues. The CDR3 DNA is TGCGCCAGCAGCTTGTATCAGGGTGTCAACACTGAAGCTTTCTTT. Protein sequence: CASSLYQGVNTEAFF.

This sequence joins TRBV6-5 and TRBJ1-2; a possible D gene is TRBD1 (5 bases). CDR1 is MNHEY and CDR2 is SVGAGI in the germline V gene. Deletions cut 0 bases from V and 2 bases from J, with 7 bases between. The CDR3 length is 14 residues. CDR3 loop: CASSYSQENYGYTF. The CDR3 DNA is TGTGCCAGCAGTTACTCACAGGAAAACTATGGCTACACCTTC.

This rearrangement joins TRBV7-9 to TRBJ2-4, with D perhaps matching TRBD2 (5 bases). The ends were cut back, 7 bases at V and 0 bases at J, with 13 bases in the middle. Germline CDR1 reads SEHNR; CDR2 reads FQNEAQ (reference sequence). The CDR3 has 15 residues. CDR3 nucleotides: TGTGCCAGCACCGAACTAGGAGTAGCCAAAAACATTCAGTACTTC. Its protein product is CASTELGVAKNIQYF.

The chain recombines TRBV4-2 with TRBJ1-1; possible D gene TRBD1, 5 bases. CDR1 is LGHNA and CDR2 is YNFKEQ in the germline V gene. The CDR3 totals 15 residues. Trimming pared 0 bases from V and 1 base from J, leaving 9 bases between. The CDR3 nucleotides read TGTGCCAGCAGCCAAGATCGGGGGAGGAACACTGAAGCTTTCTTT. It yields the protein CASSQDRGRNTEAFF.

The chain employs TRBV30 and TRBJ2-7, with D hard to call. The CDR3 covers 12 residues. V lost 5 bases, J lost 3 bases, and 11 bases lay in between. Germline V CDR1 and CDR2: GTSNPN, SVGIG (reference sequence). CDR3 nucleotide sequence: TGTGCCTGGGACAAGGCAGGCTACGAGCAGTACTTC. Protein: CAWDKAGYEQYF. Combining the CDR3 with reference TRBV30 and TRBJ2-7 gives the whole variable domain SQTIHQWPATLVQPVGSPLSLECTVEGTSNPNLYWYRQAAGRGLQLLFYSVGIGQISSEVPQNLSASRPQDRQFILSSKKLLLSDSGFYLCAWDKAGYEQYFGPGTRLTVT.

Here the CDR3 reads CASSIRQGEKLFF. The DNA for the CDR3 is TGTGCCAGTAGTATTCGGCAGGGGGAAAAACTGTTTTTT. The gene calls are TRBV19 and TRBJ1-4, with a possible D match to TRBD1 (6 bases). With 3 bases removed from V and 8 bases from J, the gap between germline ends came to 10 bases. The CDR3 totals 13 residues. Per germline, CDR1 LNHDA and CDR2 SQIVND (reference sequence). Together with reference TRBV19 and TRBJ1-4, the CDR3 gives the full variable domain: DGGITQSPKYLFRKEGQNVTLSCEQNLNHDAMYWYRQDPGQGLRLIYYSQIVNDFQKGDIAEGYSVSREKKESFPLTVTSAQKNPTAFYLCASSIRQGEKLFFGSGTQLSVL.